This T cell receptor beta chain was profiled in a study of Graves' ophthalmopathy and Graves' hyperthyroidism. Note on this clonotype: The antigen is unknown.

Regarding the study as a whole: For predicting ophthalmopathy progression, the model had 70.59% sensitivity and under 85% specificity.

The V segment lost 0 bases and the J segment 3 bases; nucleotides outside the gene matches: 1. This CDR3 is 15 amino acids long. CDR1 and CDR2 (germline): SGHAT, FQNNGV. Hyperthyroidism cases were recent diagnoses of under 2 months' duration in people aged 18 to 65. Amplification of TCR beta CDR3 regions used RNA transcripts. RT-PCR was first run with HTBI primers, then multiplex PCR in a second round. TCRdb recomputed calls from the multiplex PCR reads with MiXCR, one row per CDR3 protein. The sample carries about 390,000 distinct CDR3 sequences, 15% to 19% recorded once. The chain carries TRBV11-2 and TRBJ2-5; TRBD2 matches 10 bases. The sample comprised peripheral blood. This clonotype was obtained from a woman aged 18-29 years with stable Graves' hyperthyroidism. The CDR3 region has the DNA TGTGCCAGCAGCTTAGATCTAGCGGGGGAAGAGACCCAGTACTTC. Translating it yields CASSLDLAGEETQYF.